This T cell receptor (beta chain) was captured by sequencing in a study of control samples from healthy donors and cancer patients. Germline-derived CDR1 and CDR2 are SGHRS and YFSETQ. V was shortened by 0 bases and J by 5 bases, with 8 bases between the two germline ends. The CDR3 runs to 13 residues. Assay: immunoSEQ multiplex PCR; the TCRdb copy retains only in-frame clones and omits some. This table holds about 150,000 clones, over 85% found once. The V gene is TRBV5-1, the J gene TRBJ2-5; the D call may be TRBD1 or TRBD2 (5 bases each). The TCR originated in a man aged 35 to 55 in good health. The source material was blood. CDR3 DNA: TGCGCCAGCAGCTTGGGAGGGGACGAGACCCAGTACTTC. This codes for CASSLGGDETQYF.